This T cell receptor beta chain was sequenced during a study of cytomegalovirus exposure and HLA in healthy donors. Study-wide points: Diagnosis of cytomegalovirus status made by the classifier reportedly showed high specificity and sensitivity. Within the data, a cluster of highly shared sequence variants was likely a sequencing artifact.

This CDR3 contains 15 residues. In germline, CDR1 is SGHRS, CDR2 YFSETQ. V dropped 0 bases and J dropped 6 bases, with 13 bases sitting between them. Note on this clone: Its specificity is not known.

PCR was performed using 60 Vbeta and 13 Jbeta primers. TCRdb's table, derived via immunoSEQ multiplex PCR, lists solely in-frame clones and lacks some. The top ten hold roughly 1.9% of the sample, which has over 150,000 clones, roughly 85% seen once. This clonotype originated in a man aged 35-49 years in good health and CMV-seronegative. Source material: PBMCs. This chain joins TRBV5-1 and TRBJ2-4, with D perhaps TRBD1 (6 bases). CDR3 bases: TGCGCCAGCAGCTTGGAAGGGACAACAGGAAACATTCAGTACTTC. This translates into CASSLEGTTGNIQYF.